The following is a T cell receptor beta chain sequence with its context. Its antigen is unknown. Base qualities are not provided; no much larger clone lies one nucleotide away. The immunoSEQ Assay, a bias-controlled multiplex PCR, was used to amplify TCRbeta CDR3 regions from genomic DNA. As for how the authors treated the data: The number of nucleated cells in each sample was estimated from the amplification of reference gene primers within the assay. Sequence reads were collapsed and filtered to measure the absolute abundance of every unique TCRbeta CDR3 rearrangement. For each sample, productive Simpson clonality was calculated by taking the square root of Simpson's diversity index across productive rearrangements. TCRdb provides this immuneACCESS table in a form limited to in-frame rearrangements. Some clones are lacking; in checked studies, under half of them reflect an unresolved V gene, and why the rest are absent is not known. V and J calls and clone size are copied from that table; D and trimming were computed from the DNA. For this sample there are under 300,000 clones; about 89% appear just once. The top ten clones comprise 1.2% of the sample.

Participants in the prospective study were aged about 18 to 95 years, lived in some 24 United States geographic areas, and enrolled through a virtual design. To assign participants to cohorts, the prospective study relied on clinical history that participants themselves reported in a screening survey and a study questionnaire. In the prospective study, whole blood, serum and a nasopharyngeal or oropharyngeal swab were collected from each participant by mobile phlebotomists. Over a roughly 2-month period, participants in the prospective study had the option of providing additional blood draws and questionnaires. Before DNA extraction, prospective study blood samples were shipped either frozen or at room temperature. This record belongs to a study of blood T cell repertoires in COVID-19 (TCRdb year 2020). About the full investigation: The collaborator samples originated in the United States, Italy and Spain and spanned the acute and convalescent phases of COVID-19. The material from the prospective study consisted of cDNA or gDNA derived from T cells, B-cell-depleted T cells, or PBMCs. The repertoires were released in a freely available public database intended as a resource for research on the immune response to SARS-CoV-2. Samples came from the ongoing ImmuneRACE study (first 160 participants) plus 1,254 subjects from 6 global collaborators. HLA class I and class II types, where available, came from metadata supplied by the sample provider rather than from assay-based typing. Deeply sampled blood TCRbeta repertoires from subjects exposed to, actively infected with, or recovered from COVID-19 were included in the dataset. Nearly every sample came with metadata listing a de-identified subject ID, COVID-19 status, age in years and sex.

General study outcomes and caveats: The amount of clinical and demographic metadata varied by source and participant and was provided uncurated.

The CDR3, cysteine through phenylalanine, is 12 amino acids long. Kept here is only the CDR3 DNA, which spans 36 bases and is read in frame from base 1. CDR1 is given as SGHRS and CDR2 as YFSETQ, both from the germline V gene. V is cut by 2 bases and J by 5 bases, and the space between the germline ends is 8 bases. This chain is built from TRBV5-1 and TRBJ2-7; the D gene lacks a confident call. The sequencing sample was made of PBMCs or T cells enriched from blood (not recorded which). The TCR sequence derives from a human donor in a cohort exposed to, infected with or recovered from COVID-19 (not recorded which). The donor label of this sample is uncertain. The CDR3 reads as follows: CASSFAGNEQYF. The DNA is as follows: TGCGCCAGCAGCTTTGCAGGAAACGAGCAGTACTTC.